Below are 10 T cell receptor beta chains sequenced from a single sample in a study of T cells in Graves' hyperthyroidism and ophthalmopathy. Amplification of TCR beta CDR3 regions was performed using RNA transcripts as template. TCR CDR3 underwent first-round RT-PCR with the HTBI primer set. TCRdb itself ran the multiplex PCR reads through MiXCR, one entry per CDR3 protein. This table has hundreds of thousands of distinct CDR3 sequences, about a sixth appearing once. Sequencing used blood. Receptor source: a woman aged 18-30 years with Graves' hyperthyroidism.

This chain connects TRBV12-3 or TRBV12-4 to TRBJ1-1, with 7 nucleotides matching TRBD1. V lost 5 bases, J lost 0 bases, and 6 bases stayed unmatched. This CDR3 is built from 15 residues. The CDR3 sequence is CASSQQGFVNTEAFF. The CDR3 DNA reads as TGTGCCAGCAGTCAACAGGGGTTTGTGAACACTGAAGCTTTCTTT.

This clonotype was seen repeatedly, ten times or more. J is TRBJ1-1 and V is TRBV14, with D maybe TRBD1 (6 bases). V lost 1 base and J 6 bases, leaving 12 bases between the germline ends. CDR1 and CDR2 from the germline V gene are SGHDN and FVKESK. This CDR3 region has 14 residues. The CDR3 reads CASSQVRGTAEAFF. The CDR3 DNA follows: TGTGCCAGCAGCCAAGTCAGGGGCACGGCTGAAGCTTTCTTT.

The chain uses TRBV19 and TRBJ2-5; 9 nucleotides match TRBD1. The CDR3 is 15 amino acids. The ends lost 5 bases at V and 1 base at J; junction bases unmatched: 5. Germline V gene lookup returns CDR1 LNHDA and CDR2 SQIVND (reference sequence). CDR3 in amino acids: CASSAGQGSQETQYF. CDR3 DNA: TGTGCCAGTAGTGCGGGACAGGGTTCCCAAGAGACCCAGTACTTC.

V usage is TRBV20-1 and J usage is TRBJ1-6; possible D gene TRBD1, 5 bases. There are 12 residues in the CDR3. Trimming removed 5 bases from V and 7 bases from J, with 9 bases in between. Germline CDR1 reads DFQATT; CDR2 reads SNEGSKA (reference sequence). Written as DNA, the CDR3 is TGCAGTGCTGTCCGGGGCAATTCACCCCTCCACTTT. As protein: CSAVRGNSPLHF.

This clonotype was detected a few times. This chain connects TRBV6-2 or TRBV6-3 to TRBJ2-1; 8 nucleotides match TRBD2. CDR1 is MNHEY, CDR2 SVGEGT, per germline. The CDR3 spans 14 residues. Germline trimming cut 7 bases from V and 5 bases from J; bases unmatched to any gene: 7. Written as DNA, the CDR3 is TGTGCCAGCATTTTTAGCGGGACTGACAATGAGCAGTTCTTC. This encodes CASIFSGTDNEQFF.

This clonotype was seen at least ten times. V usage is TRBV5-1 and J usage is TRBJ2-3; D not certain. The CDR3 sequence is 13 residues long. Trimming took 3 bases from V and 2 from J, leaving 7 bases between them. Germline assignment: CDR1 SGHRS and CDR2 YFSETQ. The CDR3 protein is CASSSKATDTQYF. CDR3 in DNA: TGCGCCAGCAGCTCTAAAGCCACAGATACGCAGTATTTT.

This clonotype was recorded at least ten times. This chain joins TRBV4-2 and TRBJ2-3; 8 bases are shared with TRBD2. Germline V gene sequence: CDR1 LGHNA, CDR2 YNFKEQ. The CDR3 has 18 amino acids. Trimming removed 1 base from V and 2 bases from J; junction bases left unmatched: 11. The CDR3 sequence: CASSQVYGAGGVTDTQYF. CDR3 bases: TGTGCCAGCAGCCAAGTGTACGGCGCGGGGGGAGTCACAGATACGCAGTATTTT.

This clonotype came up many times. The genes are TRBV20-1 and TRBJ2-5, with TRBD2 matching over 13 bases. CDR3 length equals 13 residues. Germline V gives CDR1 DFQATT, CDR2 SNEGSKA (reference sequence). With 6 bases clipped from V and 4 bases from J, the junction kept 2 bases outside the gene matches. The DNA for the CDR3 is TGCAGTGCCGGGACTAGCGGGGCAGAGACCCAGTACTTC. Translated: CSAGTSGAETQYF.

This clonotype showed up many times. V is TRBV2 and J is TRBJ1-3; no firm D call. The ends were cut back, 10 bases at V and 1 base at J, with 11 bases in the middle. The germline V gene encodes CDR1 SNHLY and CDR2 FYNNEI. The CDR3 is made up of 13 amino acids. The CDR3, as DNA: TGTGCCACTAAGGACCGATCTGGAAACACCATATATTTT. Translating it yields CATKDRSGNTIYF.

This clonotype was detected only a few times. The CDR3 here is CASTRTVTSYEQYF. In DNA form, the CDR3 reads TGTGCCAGTACCCGGACGGTGACCTCCTACGAGCAGTACTTC. The chain is built from TRBV19 and TRBJ2-7; D not resolved. The CDR3 loop spans 14 amino acids. V lost 7 bases, J lost 0 bases, and 13 bases lay in between. Germline V gives CDR1 LNHDA, CDR2 SQIVND (reference sequence).